A single sample gave rise to the 15 T cell receptor beta chains below, sequenced in a study of T cells in Graves' hyperthyroidism and ophthalmopathy. There were TCR beta CDR3 regions amplified from RNA transcripts. The TCR CDR3 was amplified in a first-round RT-PCR using the HTBI primer set. TCRdb re-analysed the multiplex PCR reads in MiXCR, keeping a single row per CDR3 protein. This table holds more than 450,000 distinct CDR3 sequences, 14% found once. The source material was blood. These receptors were collected from a woman between 40 and 55 years old with Graves' hyperthyroidism.

This clonotype was counted at least ten times. CDR3 DNA: TGTGCCAGTAGTGCCGGGACAGGGGGGATCGGCACTGAAGCTTTCTTT. It specifies CASSAGTGGIGTEAFF. The V gene is TRBV19, the J gene TRBJ1-1; the match to TRBD1 covers 11 bases. The CDR3 totals 16 residues. The germline V gene has CDR1 LNHDA and CDR2 SQIVND (reference sequence). The trim removed 5 bases at V and 4 bases at J, leaving 9 bases unmatched.

This clonotype has a handful of counts. J is TRBJ2-2 and V is TRBV20-1, with 11 bases matching TRBD1. Unmatched junction bases numbered 5, after V lost 5 bases and J lost 3 bases. The CDR3 has 15 residues. Germline assignment: CDR1 DFQATT and CDR2 SNEGSKA (reference sequence). The CDR3 nucleotides read TGCAGTGCTGGGAGGGGACAGGGGGACACCGGGGAGCTGTTTTTT. Protein: CSAGRGQGDTGELFF.

The V call is TRBV19, the J call TRBJ2-1; TRBD2 might be the D (6 bases). The CDR3 is made up of 14 amino acids. From germline, CDR1 is LNHDA and CDR2 SQIVND (reference sequence). V was clipped by 5 bases and J by 9 bases, with 17 bases between them. The CDR3 sequence is CASSGSQGGGEQFF. In DNA form, the CDR3 reads TGTGCCAGTAGTGGATCGCAGGGAGGCGGTGAGCAGTTCTTC. The complete variable domain, with remaining parts taken from reference TRBV19 and TRBJ2-1, reads DGGITQSPKYLFRKEGQNVTLSCEQNLNHDAMYWYRQDPGQGLRLIYYSQIVNDFQKGDIAEGYSVSREKKESFPLTVTSAQKNPTAFYLCASSGSQGGGEQFFGPGTRLTVL.

This clonotype was detected many times. The V call is TRBV15, the J call TRBJ2-5, with D possibly matching TRBD2 (6 bases). V lost 5 bases and J 1 base, leaving 14 bases between the germline ends. The CDR3 covers 15 residues. Germline loops: CDR1 LNHNV, CDR2 YYDKDF (reference sequence). For the CDR3, the DNA is TGTGCCACCAGCGTCGGTAGCGGAGCCCAAGAGACCCAGTACTTC. Translation: CATSVGSGAQETQYF.

The chain has TRBV5-6 and TRBJ2-1; the match to TRBD2 covers 9 bases. The CDR3 loop spans 16 amino acids. With 0 bases clipped from V and 5 bases from J, the junction kept 6 bases outside the gene matches. The V gene's germline CDR1 is SGHDT and CDR2 YYEEEE. The chain's CDR3 is CASSLGSGRIDNEQFF. CDR3 DNA sequence: TGTGCCAGCAGCTTGGGTAGCGGGAGAATCGACAATGAGCAGTTCTTC.

This clonotype was observed many times. This chain connects TRBV6-1 to TRBJ2-7; 8 bases map to TRBD2. The CDR3 is 15 residues long. Germline trimming cut 7 bases from V and 6 bases from J; bases unmatched to any gene: 14. Germline assignment: CDR1 MNHNS and CDR2 SASEGT. For the CDR3, the DNA is TGTGCCAGCAACCCCGATTGGGCGGGAGGACTCGAGCAGTACTTC. Translated: CASNPDWAGGLEQYF.

This clonotype has ten or more counts. The chain combines TRBV9 with TRBJ2-7; D is possibly TRBD2 (7 bases). CDR1 and CDR2 (germline): SGDLS, YYNGEE. The CDR3 has 15 residues. V was trimmed by 0 bases and J by 5 bases, leaving 15 bases between them. CDR3: CASSVGGGARNEQYF. The CDR3 bases are TGTGCCAGCAGCGTAGGAGGGGGGGCAAGAAACGAGCAGTACTTC. The complete variable domain, with remaining parts taken from reference TRBV9 and TRBJ2-7, reads DSGVTQTPKHLITATGQRVTLRCSPRSGDLSVYWYQQSLDQGLQFLIQYYNGEERAKGNILERFSAQQFPDLHSELNLSSLELGDSALYFCASSVGGGARNEQYFGPGTRLTVT.

This clonotype was counted ten times or more. The chain joins TRBV20-1 to TRBJ2-5; the D gene is possibly TRBD2 (6 bases). The CDR3 totals 14 residues. Per the germline V gene, CDR1 is DFQATT and CDR2 is SNEGSKA (reference sequence). Trimming cost V 4 bases and J 2 bases, with 14 bases left between them. CDR3 sequence: CSATAGSEQETQYF. In nucleotides, the CDR3 is TGCAGTGCTACCGCGGGGTCGGAACAAGAGACCCAGTACTTC.

In this sample, this clonotype turned up many times. V and J are TRBV6-1 and TRBJ2-7; D is possibly TRBD1 (7 bases). Trimming shortened V by 5 bases and J by 7 bases, and 12 bases separated the two germline ends. This CDR3 has 12 residues. The germline V gene has CDR1 MNHNS and CDR2 SASEGT. The CDR3 region has the DNA TGTGCCAGCAGTAAGGGGGCGGGGGAGCAGTACTTC. Protein product: CASSKGAGEQYF.

The J gene is TRBJ2-1, the V gene TRBV9; TRBD2 matches 11 bases. The V gene end was trimmed by 0 bases and the J gene end by 7 bases; junction bases not matched to a gene: 6. The CDR3 extends over 16 amino acids. Germline V gene lookup returns CDR1 SGDLS and CDR2 YYNGEE. As DNA, the CDR3 is TGTGCCAGCAGCGTAGAAACTAGCGGGAGTGGGAATGAGCAGTTCTTC. Translating it yields CASSVETSGSGNEQFF.

There are many counts of this clonotype. The chain recombines TRBV28 with TRBJ1-4; D gene unclear. V lost 4 bases and J 8 bases, leaving 11 bases between the germline ends. The germline CDR1 and CDR2 sequences are MDHEN and SYDVKM. The CDR3 loop spans 13 amino acids. CDR3 in DNA: TGTGCCAGCAGTTATCCGCGGCTCGAAAAACTGTTTTTT. It translates to CASSYPRLEKLFF.

The CDR3 region is CAISDRGPYGYTF. The DNA for the CDR3 is TGTGCCATCAGTGACCGGGGCCCCTATGGCTACACCTTC. This sequence joins TRBV10-3 and TRBJ1-2; possibly TRBD1 for D (5 bases). Germline assignment: CDR1 ENHRY and CDR2 SYGVKD. The germline V and J ends were trimmed by 3 bases and 4 bases, with 9 bases remaining between them. This CDR3 is 13 amino acids long.

The sample holds many counts of this clonotype. This chain connects TRBV12-3 or TRBV12-4 to TRBJ2-7; 7 bases are shared with TRBD2. Trimming at V came to 5 bases and at J to 2 bases, leaving 6 bases not matched to a gene. This CDR3 is 14 amino acids long. CDR3 sequence (DNA): TGTGCCAGCAGTGTAGACGGACTAGCCTACGAGCAGTACTTC. This encodes CASSVDGLAYEQYF.

In this sample, this clonotype turned up a few times. The chain couples TRBV5-6 to TRBJ2-3, with 7 bases that match TRBD1. V dropped 3 bases and J dropped 0; count of bases not matched to a gene: 4. CDR1 and CDR2 (germline): SGHDT, YYEEEE. The CDR3 is made up of 15 amino acids. The CDR3 here is CASSWATGSTDTQYF. In nucleotides, the CDR3 is TGTGCCAGCAGCTGGGCGACAGGGAGCACAGATACGCAGTATTTT.

At least ten counts were recorded for this clonotype. This chain connects TRBV6-1 to TRBJ2-1; 7 bases are a match to TRBD1. Germline V gene data show CDR1 as MNHNS and CDR2 as SASEGT. The ends lost 6 bases at V and 9 bases at J; junction bases unmatched: 17. The CDR3 runs to 16 residues. The DNA of the CDR3 is TGTGCCAGCAGGTCTAACGACAGGGCTGGGAGTAGTGAGCAGTTCTTC. Translation: CASRSNDRAGSSEQFF.